Each of the 18 T cell receptor beta chains below was sequenced from the same sample in a study of OX40 agonist ivuxolimab in advanced cancers. This table comes from immunoSEQ multiplex PCR, and its TCRdb copy is limited to in-frame clones, with some not included. There are roughly 110,000 clones in the sample; just over 90% occur only once, and around 0.48% lies in the top ten. The sequenced sample was CD4+ or CD8+ T cells sorted from blood, obtained in a trial of the OX40 agonist ivuxolimab. Receptor source: an adult with an advanced solid tumor such as melanoma, head and neck, liver or kidney cancer.

The chain uses TRBV19 and TRBJ2-7, with D maybe TRBD2 (5 bases). In germline, CDR1 is LNHDA, CDR2 SQIVND (reference sequence). This CDR3 has 12 amino acids. The V end was cut by 8 bases, the J end by 0 bases, with 8 bases between. CDR3 region: CASGSYSYEQYF. CDR3 coding DNA: TGTGCCAGTGGGAGTTACTCCTACGAGCAGTACTTC.

The chain recombines TRBV28 with TRBJ2-7; maybe TRBD1 (6 bases). The V end was cut by 4 bases, the J end by 7 bases, with 11 bases between. The CDR3 has 12 residues. Germline lookup yields CDR1 MDHEN and CDR2 SYDVKM. CDR3 sequence: CASSSTGREQYF. The DNA for the CDR3 is TGTGCCAGCAGTTCCACAGGGAGAGAGCAGTACTTC.

In regard to this clone: One end of the junction fails to match germline, which may point to a read error. This chain joins TRBV29-1 and TRBJ2-5; TRBD1 matches 7 bases. The CDR3 covers 12 residues. Germline V gene sequence: CDR1 SQVTM, CDR2 ANQGSEA. DNA for the CDR3: TGCAGCGCCGGACAGGCCCAAGGGACCCAGTACTTC. Its translation is CSAGQAQGTQYF.

The chain uses TRBV6-6 and TRBJ1-3; D is perhaps TRBD1 (5 bases). The germline gives CDR1 MNHNY, CDR2 SVGAGI (reference sequence). The V gene lost 2 bases and the J gene lost 3 bases, with 8 bases spanning the gap. CDR3 length: 14 residues. The CDR3 loop reads CASSYGGNGNTIYF. In nucleotides, the CDR3 is TGTGCCAGCAGTTACGGGGGAAATGGAAACACCATATATTTT.

The V call is TRBV28, the J call TRBJ1-4; no reliable D call. The CDR3 is 12 residues long. V lost 6 bases to trimming and J lost 12 bases, with 14 bases between them. From germline, CDR1 is MDHEN and CDR2 SYDVKM. CDR3 in amino acids: CASSSIGTQLFF. The CDR3 DNA sequence: TGTGCCAGCAGCTCAATCGGTACGCAACTGTTTTTT. The whole variable domain, filled in from reference TRBV28 and TRBJ1-4, reads DVKVTQSSRYLVKRTGEKVFLECVQDMDHENMFWYRQDPGLGLRLIYFSYDVKMKEKGDIPEGYSVSREKKERFSLILESASTNQTSMYLCASSSIGTQLFFGSGTQLSVL.

This rearrangement joins TRBV28 to TRBJ2-2; D is unclear. This CDR3 is built from 10 residues. Germline loops: CDR1 MDHEN, CDR2 SYDVKM. V was cut by 8 bases and J by 11 bases, with 9 bases left in between. The CDR3: CASFHNELFF. The CDR3 region has the DNA TGTGCCAGCTTTCATAATGAGCTGTTTTTT.

The J gene is TRBJ2-1, the V gene TRBV9, with 9 nucleotides matching TRBD2. Germline lookup yields CDR1 SGDLS and CDR2 YYNGEE. The CDR3 extends over 14 amino acids. V dropped 4 bases and J dropped 4; count of bases not matched to a gene: 3. For the CDR3, the DNA is TGTGCCAGCAGCACTGCGGGGGGGTACAATGAGCAGTTCTTC. Translating it yields CASSTAGGYNEQFF.

This clone was seen once. The rearrangement links TRBV6-1 to TRBJ2-1; possible D gene TRBD1, 6 bases. This CDR3 has 15 amino acids. The V end was cut by 6 bases, the J end by 3 bases, with 15 bases between. Germline V gene lookup returns CDR1 MNHNS and CDR2 SASEGT. CDR3 in amino acids: CASRGAGADYNEQFF. DNA for the CDR3: TGTGCCAGCAGGGGGGCAGGGGCGGACTACAATGAGCAGTTCTTC.

The gene calls are TRBV6-1 and TRBJ2-2, with D hard to call. Looked up from germline, CDR1 is MNHNS and CDR2 is SASEGT. The CDR3 is 13 amino acids. The V end was cut by 5 bases, the J end by 7 bases, with 11 bases between. The CDR3: CASSKDALGELFF. The CDR3 DNA reads TGTGCCAGCAGTAAGGACGCACTCGGGGAGCTGTTTTTT.

The chain employs TRBV30 and TRBJ1-6, with D possibly matching TRBD1 (6 bases). CDR3 length equals 14 residues. Trimming took off 6 bases at V and 3 bases at J, with 12 bases between the two ends. CDR1 GTSNPN and CDR2 SVGIG come from the germline V gene (reference sequence). This CDR3 reads CACAGENYNSPLHF. The CDR3 region has the DNA TGTGCCTGTGCAGGGGAAAACTATAATTCACCCCTCCACTTT.

The rearrangement joins TRBV2 to TRBJ2-5; D may correspond to TRBD1 or TRBD2 (5 bases each). CDR3 size: 12 residues. The germline CDR1 and CDR2 sequences are SNHLY and FYNNEI. V was shortened by 8 bases and J by 5 bases, with 12 bases between the two germline ends. CDR3 in DNA: TGTGCCAGCTCGTGGGGGACGGAGACCCAGTACTTC. Amino acid sequence: CASSWGTETQYF.

The chain combines TRBV21-1 with TRBJ1-4; TRBD1, the table's D call, lacks a check against the DNA. TRBV21-1 is a listed pseudogene. CDR3 length: 15 amino acids. CDR3 sequence: CASSKKDRGSEKLFF. CDR3 in DNA: TGTGCCAGCAGCAAGAAGGACAGGGGGAGTGAAAAACTGTTTTTT.

The rearrangement uses TRBV6-5 and TRBJ2-2, with 8 bases that match TRBD2. CDR1 is MNHEY and CDR2 is SVGAGI in the germline V gene. V dropped 6 bases and J dropped 5; count of bases not matched to a gene: 5. The CDR3 has 14 residues. DNA of the CDR3: TGTGCCAGCAGGAGCGGGGGTGTTACCGGGGAGCTGTTTTTT. Translated, it gives CASRSGGVTGELFF.

The chain uses TRBV28 and TRBJ1-2, with D unclear. The CDR3 covers 13 residues. Germline V lookup: CDR1 MDHEN, CDR2 SYDVKM. Trimming stripped 4 bases from V and 5 bases from J, with 11 bases between. CDR3 residues: CASSYPAQYGYTF. CDR3 DNA sequence: TGTGCCAGCAGTTACCCGGCACAGTATGGCTACACCTTC.

Details on this clone: The sample has other DNA sequences that encode this CDR3 too. The chain has TRBV5-1 and TRBJ1-5; D gene uncertain. The germline gives CDR1 SGHRS, CDR2 YFSETQ. The germline V and J ends were trimmed by 0 bases and 0 bases, with 4 bases remaining between them. The CDR3 is made up of 14 amino acids. This chain's CDR3 is CASSLGGSNQPQHF. CDR3 DNA sequence: TGCGCCAGCAGCTTGGGAGGTAGCAATCAGCCCCAGCATTTT. Full variable domain (outside the CDR3, taken from reference TRBV5-1 and TRBJ1-5): KAGVTQTPRYLIKTRGQQVTLSCSPISGHRSVSWYQQTPGQGLQFLFEYFSETQRNKGNFPGRFSGRQFSNSRSEMNVSTLELGDSALYLCASSLGGSNQPQHFGDGTRLSIL.

The chain has TRBV7-2 and TRBJ2-5, with D possibly being TRBD1 (6 bases). Trimming removed 1 base at V and 9 bases at J, with 15 bases between. The CDR3 length is 14 residues. Germline values: CDR1 SGHTA, CDR2 FQGNSA. CDR3 nucleotides: TGTGCCAGCAGCTTAGGGACAGCCTCCACGGCCCAGTACTTC. Protein product: CASSLGTASTAQYF. Variable domain in full (rest from reference TRBV7-2 and TRBJ2-5): GAGVSQSPSNKVTEKGKDVELRCDPISGHTALYWYRQSLGQGLEFLIYFQGNSAPDKSGLPSDRFSAERTGGSVSTLTIQRTQQEDSAVYLCASSLGTASTAQYFGPGTRLLVL.

The CDR3, as DNA: TGTGCCAGCTGCGCCTCCTTCCTACAATGCAATGAGCAGTTCTTC. This gives the protein CASCASFLQCNEQFF. This sequence joins TRBV6-5 and TRBJ2-1; D is ambiguous. This CDR3 has 15 residues. With 8 bases removed from V and 6 bases from J, the gap between germline ends came to 20 bases. CDR1 is MNHEY and CDR2 is SVGAGI in the germline V gene.

This chain uses TRBV5-6 with TRBJ2-3; the D is unclear. The germline V gene encodes CDR1 SGHDT and CDR2 YYEEEE. The CDR3 consists of 15 residues. V lost 0 bases to trimming and J lost 4 bases, with 12 bases between them. The CDR3 sequence is CASSLAITPADTQYF. CDR3 DNA: TGTGCCAGCAGCTTGGCAATTACGCCCGCAGATACGCAGTATTTT.